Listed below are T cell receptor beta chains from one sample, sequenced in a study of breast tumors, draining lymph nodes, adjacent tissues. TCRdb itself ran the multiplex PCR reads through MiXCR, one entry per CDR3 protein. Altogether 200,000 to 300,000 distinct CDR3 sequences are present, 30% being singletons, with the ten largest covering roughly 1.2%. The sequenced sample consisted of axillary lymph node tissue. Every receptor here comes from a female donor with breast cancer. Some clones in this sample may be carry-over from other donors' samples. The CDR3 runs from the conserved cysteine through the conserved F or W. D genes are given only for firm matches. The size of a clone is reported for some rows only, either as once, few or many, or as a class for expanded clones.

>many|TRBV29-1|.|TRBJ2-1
TGCAGCGTTGGGGCCAAAGGGGAGTTCTTC
CSVGAKGEFF
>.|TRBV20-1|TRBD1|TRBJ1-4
TGCAGTGCCTACCGGGACAGGGGAAGCGGAACTAATGAAAAACTGTTTTTT
CSAYRDRGSGTNEKLFF
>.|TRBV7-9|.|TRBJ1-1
TGTGCCAGCAGCTTAGACCCCAGGAGGACTGAAGCTTTCTTT
CASSLDPRRTEAFF
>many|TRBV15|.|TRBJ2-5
TGTGCCACCAGCAGAGCAGGGGACCCGGCGGAGACCCAGTACTTC
CATSRAGDPAETQYF
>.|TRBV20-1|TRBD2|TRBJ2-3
TGCAGTGCTAGAGATGCGCGGGGGGGCACAGATACGCAGTATTTT
CSARDARGGTDTQYF
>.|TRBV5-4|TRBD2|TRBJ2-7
TGTGCCAGCAGCCTTCCCGGCGGGAGGACCAATAGCTACGAGCAGTACTTC
CASSLPGGRTNSYEQYF
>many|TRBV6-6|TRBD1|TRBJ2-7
TGTGCCAGCAGTTACTCCCAGCTATTACAGGGGGACGAGCAGTACTTC
CASSYSQLLQGDEQYF
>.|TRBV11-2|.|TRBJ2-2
TGTGCCAGCAGCTTGGGGTCTGGGGAGCTGTTTTTT
CASSLGSGELFF
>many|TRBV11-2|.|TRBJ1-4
TGTGCCAGCAGCTTACTCCGGGGCCTTAATGAAAAACTGTTTTTT
CASSLLRGLNEKLFF
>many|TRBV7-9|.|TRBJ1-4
TGTGCCAGCAGCTTGGGGGCCTCGGGACTGTTTTTT
CASSLGASGLFF